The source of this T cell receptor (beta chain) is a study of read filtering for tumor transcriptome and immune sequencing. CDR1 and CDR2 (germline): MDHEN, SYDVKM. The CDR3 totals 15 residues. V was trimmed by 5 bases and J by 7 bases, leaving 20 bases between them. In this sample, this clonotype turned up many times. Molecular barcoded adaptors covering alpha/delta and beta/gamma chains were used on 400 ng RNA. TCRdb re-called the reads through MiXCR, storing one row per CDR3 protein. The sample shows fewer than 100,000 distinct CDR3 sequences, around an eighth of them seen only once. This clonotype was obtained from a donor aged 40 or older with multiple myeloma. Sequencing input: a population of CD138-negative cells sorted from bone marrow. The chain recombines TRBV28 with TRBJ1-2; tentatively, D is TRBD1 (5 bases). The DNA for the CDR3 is TGTGCCAGCAGTCAAGGGACTTTCCAGAGCCGTGGCTACACCTTC. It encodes CASSQGTFQSRGYTF.